Given below is one T cell receptor beta chain in context. The data were obtained in a study of control samples from healthy donors and cancer patients. Deletions cut 1 base from V and 4 bases from J, with 8 bases between. In germline, CDR1 is SGHAT, CDR2 FQNNGV. This CDR3 is built from 13 residues. Data came from immunoSEQ multiplex PCR; TCRdb stores just in-frame clones and leaves some out. The data show roughly 50,000 clones, with more than 80% seen just once and approximately 0.8% held by the top ten. Sample: PBMCs. The V gene is TRBV11-2, the J gene TRBJ2-7; weak D call: TRBD2 (5 bases). This TCR came from a man under 40 with colorectal cancer. The CDR3 DNA reads as TGTGCCAGCAGCTTAGGGACTGTATACGAGCAGTACTTC. Protein sequence: CASSLGTVYEQYF.